Included here is one TCR beta chain sequence, with context. The germline CDR1 and CDR2 sequences are MGHRA and YSYEKL. This CDR3 comprises 15 residues. The ends lost 4 bases at V and 2 bases at J; junction bases unmatched: 7. The data were produced by immunoSEQ multiplex PCR, yet TCRdb's version contains in-frame clones alone and is incomplete. The sample shows some 380,000 clones, around 90% of them seen only once. This sample was taken from a study of blood T cell repertoires in COVID-19. Participant ages covered about 18 to 89 years across 25 or so US areas. The chain carries TRBV4-1 and TRBJ2-7; TRBD1 agrees at 8 bases. The source material was PBMCs or T cells enriched from blood (not recorded which). This TCR was recovered from a woman aged 40 to 50 with acute COVID-19. The CDR3 protein is CASSLLPRGPYEQYF. The CDR3 DNA sequence: TGCGCCAGCAGCCTCCTTCCCAGGGGGCCCTACGAGCAGTACTTC.